This is a list of T cell receptor beta chains from one sample in a study of cytomegalovirus exposure and HLA in healthy donors. Profiling relied on immunoSEQ multiplex PCR, and the TCRdb table lists in-frame clones only, not all of them. The sample's table shows roughly 200,000 clones. The sample was PBMCs. The receptors derive from a girl aged 2 to 10 in good health and CMV-seropositive. The CDR3 runs from the conserved cysteine through the conserved F or W. D genes are given only for firm matches.

d_gene: .; v_gene: TRBV28; j_gene: TRBJ1-1; CDR3nt: TGTGCCAGCAGTTTGGGTGTCGGGGGTGAGAACACTGAAGCTTTCTTT; CDR3aa: CASSLGVGGENTEAFF
d_gene: TRBD2; v_gene: TRBV2; j_gene: TRBJ2-1; CDR3nt: TGTGCCAGCAGTGTTGCTAGCGGGGATGTTTATGAGCAGTTCTTC; CDR3aa: CASSVASGDVYEQFF
d_gene: TRBD2; v_gene: TRBV4-1; j_gene: TRBJ2-1; CDR3nt: TGCGCCAGCAGCCAAGATCCGGCGGGAGCATCCTACAATGAGCAGTTCTTC; CDR3aa: CASSQDPAGASYNEQFF
d_gene: .; v_gene: TRBV28; j_gene: TRBJ2-1; CDR3nt: TGTGCCACCATCCTAGCGAATGAGCAGTTCTTC; CDR3aa: CATILANEQFF
d_gene: TRBD2; v_gene: TRBV19; j_gene: TRBJ2-2; CDR3nt: TGTGCCAGTAGTATAGATTGGGGAGGGACCGGGGAGCTGTTTTTT; CDR3aa: CASSIDWGGTGELFF
d_gene: TRBD2; v_gene: TRBV18; j_gene: TRBJ2-7; CDR3nt: TGTGCCAGCTCACCACGGTCCAGCGGGAGGACGTACGAGCAGTACTTC; CDR3aa: CASSPRSSGRTYEQYF
d_gene: .; v_gene: TRBV21-1; j_gene: TRBJ2-7; CDR3nt: TGTGCCAGCAGCAAAAGTGGCAGTTATACCTACGAGCAGTACTTC; CDR3aa: CASSKSGSYTYEQYF
d_gene: TRBD1; v_gene: TRBV19; j_gene: TRBJ2-7; CDR3nt: TGTGCCAGTAGTCCCCGGACAGGGAAAAACGAGCAGTACTTC; CDR3aa: CASSPRTGKNEQYF
d_gene: TRBD2; v_gene: TRBV2; j_gene: TRBJ2-1; CDR3nt: TGTGCCAGCAGGGGGGGACTAGCGCATAACAATGAGCAGTTCTTC; CDR3aa: CASRGGLAHNNEQFF
d_gene: .; v_gene: TRBV4-2; j_gene: TRBJ2-1; CDR3nt: TGTGCCAGCAGCCAAGAGAACGGGAAGGGTGAGCAGTTCTTC; CDR3aa: CASSQENGKGEQFF
d_gene: TRBD1; v_gene: TRBV15; j_gene: TRBJ2-6; CDR3nt: TGTGCCACTCGAGAAGGTCGGACAGGGGCCGTCTCTGGGGCCAACGTCCTGACTTTC; CDR3aa: CATREGRTGAVSGANVLTF
d_gene: TRBD2; v_gene: TRBV7-2; j_gene: TRBJ2-7; CDR3nt: TGTGCCAGCACCCCCCAGGGCGGGAGCTACGAGCAGTACTTC; CDR3aa: CASTPQGGSYEQYF
d_gene: TRBD1; v_gene: TRBV30; j_gene: TRBJ2-2; CDR3nt: TGTGCCTGGAGTGGTCGGACAGGGTTTTTGAAAGACACCGGGGAGCTGTTTTTT; CDR3aa: CAWSGRTGFLKDTGELFF
d_gene: .; v_gene: TRBV7-2; j_gene: TRBJ2-5; CDR3nt: TGTGCCAGCAGCGAACTGGCGGTCCAGGGGGAGACCCAGTACTTC; CDR3aa: CASSELAVQGETQYF
d_gene: TRBD2; v_gene: TRBV27; j_gene: TRBJ2-3; CDR3nt: TGTGCCAGCAGTCACCGGACTAGCGCACTCACAGATACGCAGTATTTT; CDR3aa: CASSHRTSALTDTQYF
d_gene: .; v_gene: TRBV19; j_gene: TRBJ1-2; CDR3nt: TGTGCCAGTAGTACCCTACCGACTGGCGGGGTGTTCCGCTACACCTTC; CDR3aa: CASSTLPTGGVFRYTF
d_gene: TRBD2; v_gene: TRBV2; j_gene: TRBJ2-1; CDR3nt: TGTGCCAGCTGGATAGCGGGGACAAAAAGTTACAATGAGCAGTTCTTC; CDR3aa: CASWIAGTKSYNEQFF
d_gene: TRBD1; v_gene: TRBV27; j_gene: TRBJ1-2; CDR3nt: TGTGCCAGCAGTTTGGGACAGGGCCTCTATGGCTACACCTTC; CDR3aa: CASSLGQGLYGYTF
d_gene: TRBD1; v_gene: TRBV7-2; j_gene: TRBJ2-4; CDR3nt: TGTGCCAGCAGCTTACGACAGGGGTTAGCCAAAAACATTCAGTACTTC; CDR3aa: CASSLRQGLAKNIQYF
d_gene: .; v_gene: TRBV29-1; j_gene: TRBJ2-7; CDR3nt: TGCAGCCCTGAGAACTACGAGCAGTACTTC; CDR3aa: CSPENYEQYF
d_gene: .; v_gene: TRBV7-9; j_gene: TRBJ2-3; CDR3nt: TGTGCCAGCAGCCCCTTCGGGGTGGATACGCAGTATTTT; CDR3aa: CASSPFGVDTQYF
d_gene: .; v_gene: TRBV15; j_gene: TRBJ1-5; CDR3nt: TGTGCCACCAGCCTTTGGAGTAATCAGCCCCAGCATTTT; CDR3aa: CATSLWSNQPQHF
d_gene: .; v_gene: TRBV7-8; j_gene: TRBJ1-2; CDR3nt: TGTGCCAGCAGCTTAGATGGGCGGACTTTTAACTATGGCTACACCTTC; CDR3aa: CASSLDGRTFNYGYTF
d_gene: TRBD1; v_gene: TRBV5-4; j_gene: TRBJ1-6; CDR3nt: TGTGCCAGCAGCTTAGGAGTGGACAGGGATAATTCACCCCTCCACTTT; CDR3aa: CASSLGVDRDNSPLHF
d_gene: .; v_gene: TRBV5-1; j_gene: TRBJ2-5; CDR3nt: TGCGCCAGCAGCCCCACGCTCGGGGGAGAGACCCAGTACTTC; CDR3aa: CASSPTLGGETQYF
d_gene: .; v_gene: TRBV4-1; j_gene: TRBJ1-1; CDR3nt: TGCGCCAGCAGCCAAGTCCGGGATTACACTGAAGCTTTCTTT; CDR3aa: CASSQVRDYTEAFF
d_gene: .; v_gene: TRBV15; j_gene: TRBJ1-3; CDR3nt: TGTGCCACCAGCAGAATTGGGACTAGCTCTGGAAACACCATATATTTT; CDR3aa: CATSRIGTSSGNTIYF
d_gene: .; v_gene: TRBV7-9; j_gene: TRBJ2-7; CDR3nt: TGTGCCAGCAGCCCACGGAGCTCCTACGAGCAGTACTTC; CDR3aa: CASSPRSSYEQYF
d_gene: .; v_gene: TRBV6-5; j_gene: TRBJ2-7; CDR3nt: TGTGCCAGCAGTTACTCGATAGGGGGAGAGCAGTACTTC; CDR3aa: CASSYSIGGEQYF
d_gene: TRBD1; v_gene: TRBV5-1; j_gene: TRBJ2-6; CDR3nt: TGCGCCAGCAGCTTGGAAGGGACAGCGTATAACTCTGGGGCCAACGTCCTGACTTTC; CDR3aa: CASSLEGTAYNSGANVLTF
d_gene: .; v_gene: TRBV4-1; j_gene: TRBJ1-2; CDR3nt: TGCGCCAGCAGCCCGGGAACAGTCAACTATAACTATGGCTACACCTTC; CDR3aa: CASSPGTVNYNYGYTF
d_gene: .; v_gene: TRBV7-2; j_gene: TRBJ2-7; CDR3nt: TGTGCCAGCAGCTTAGGAGCGGGTGTCTCCTACGAGCAGTACTTC; CDR3aa: CASSLGAGVSYEQYF
d_gene: TRBD1; v_gene: TRBV7-2; j_gene: TRBJ2-3; CDR3nt: TGTGCCAGCAGCTCGATGGACAGGGGGTTCACAGATACGCAGTATTTT; CDR3aa: CASSSMDRGFTDTQYF
d_gene: TRBD2; v_gene: TRBV29-1; j_gene: TRBJ2-1; CDR3nt: TGCAGCGTTCTCCCGGGGGGGGGCCTATACAATGAGCAGTTCTTC; CDR3aa: CSVLPGGGLYNEQFF
d_gene: .; v_gene: TRBV29-1; j_gene: TRBJ2-7; CDR3nt: TGCAGCGTTGAAACGGTTTACGAGCAGTACTTC; CDR3aa: CSVETVYEQYF
d_gene: .; v_gene: TRBV25-1; j_gene: TRBJ2-3; CDR3nt: TGTGCCAGCAGTGAATGGGCCAGCACAGATACGCAGTATTTT; CDR3aa: CASSEWASTDTQYF
d_gene: .; v_gene: TRBV18; j_gene: TRBJ1-2; CDR3nt: TGTGCCAGCTCACCTCCCGGCAGGGTCCAGTATGGCTACACCTTC; CDR3aa: CASSPPGRVQYGYTF
d_gene: .; v_gene: TRBV28; j_gene: TRBJ2-1; CDR3nt: TGTGCCAGCAGTTTGCGGACAGTCGCCTACAATGAGCAGTTCTTC; CDR3aa: CASSLRTVAYNEQFF
d_gene: TRBD1; v_gene: TRBV6-1; j_gene: TRBJ2-7; CDR3nt: TGTGCCTGTAACAGGGGGTTGGACTACGAGCAGTACTTC; CDR3aa: CACNRGLDYEQYF
d_gene: TRBD1; v_gene: TRBV2; j_gene: TRBJ1-5; CDR3nt: TGTGCCAGCAGTGAGGGACAGGGCAATCAGCCCCAGCATTTT; CDR3aa: CASSEGQGNQPQHF
d_gene: TRBD2; v_gene: TRBV7-6; j_gene: TRBJ2-5; CDR3nt: TGTGCCAGCAGCTTACTAGCGGGCCTACCAGAGACCCAGTACTTC; CDR3aa: CASSLLAGLPETQYF
d_gene: .; v_gene: TRBV5-1; j_gene: TRBJ2-7; CDR3nt: TGCGCCAGCAGCAGTCTGGCGGGTCCCTCTTGGGAGCAGTACTTC; CDR3aa: CASSSLAGPSWEQYF
d_gene: TRBD1; v_gene: TRBV29-1; j_gene: TRBJ1-1; CDR3nt: TGCAGCGTGGACAATCGACAGGGGGCTGAAGCTTTCTTT; CDR3aa: CSVDNRQGAEAFF
d_gene: .; v_gene: TRBV27; j_gene: TRBJ1-1; CDR3nt: TGTGCCAGCAGTTTAGGCCGGAACACTGAAGCTTTCTTT; CDR3aa: CASSLGRNTEAFF
d_gene: TRBD2; v_gene: TRBV11-2; j_gene: TRBJ2-7; CDR3nt: TGTGCCAGCAGCCGATCTGTACTAGCGGGGGGTCGGGTCTACGAGCAGTACTTC; CDR3aa: CASSRSVLAGGRVYEQYF
d_gene: .; v_gene: TRBV19; j_gene: TRBJ1-2; CDR3nt: TGTGCCAGTTCTCGAACGGCAGGTTTAAGCTTGGGCTACACCTTC; CDR3aa: CASSRTAGLSLGYTF
d_gene: TRBD2; v_gene: TRBV27; j_gene: TRBJ2-7; CDR3nt: TGTGCCAGCAGTTCGTTAGCGGGGTACGAGCAGTACTTC; CDR3aa: CASSSLAGYEQYF
d_gene: .; v_gene: TRBV28; j_gene: TRBJ1-5; CDR3nt: TGTGCCAGCAAATCCAGAGGCTACAGGGGCAATCAGCCCCAGCATTTT; CDR3aa: CASKSRGYRGNQPQHF
d_gene: .; v_gene: TRBV6-1; j_gene: TRBJ1-2; CDR3nt: TGTGCCAGCACGGGGGGCCCCCTTGGGTCTACTGGCTACACCTTC; CDR3aa: CASTGGPLGSTGYTF
d_gene: .; v_gene: TRBV29-1; j_gene: TRBJ2-5; CDR3nt: TGCAGCGCAAAGGCAGGGGAGACCCAGTACTTC; CDR3aa: CSAKAGETQYF
d_gene: .; v_gene: TRBV27; j_gene: TRBJ2-7; CDR3nt: TGTGCCAGCAGCCCTTCCTACGAGCAGTACTTC; CDR3aa: CASSPSYEQYF
d_gene: TRBD1; v_gene: TRBV5-8; j_gene: TRBJ2-7; CDR3nt: TGTGCCAGCAGCCTCGGGACAGTGGCCTACGAGCAGTACTTC; CDR3aa: CASSLGTVAYEQYF
d_gene: .; v_gene: TRBV6-5; j_gene: TRBJ2-5; CDR3nt: TGTGCCAGCAGTTACTCATCCGGGAGAGAGACCCAGTACTTC; CDR3aa: CASSYSSGRETQYF